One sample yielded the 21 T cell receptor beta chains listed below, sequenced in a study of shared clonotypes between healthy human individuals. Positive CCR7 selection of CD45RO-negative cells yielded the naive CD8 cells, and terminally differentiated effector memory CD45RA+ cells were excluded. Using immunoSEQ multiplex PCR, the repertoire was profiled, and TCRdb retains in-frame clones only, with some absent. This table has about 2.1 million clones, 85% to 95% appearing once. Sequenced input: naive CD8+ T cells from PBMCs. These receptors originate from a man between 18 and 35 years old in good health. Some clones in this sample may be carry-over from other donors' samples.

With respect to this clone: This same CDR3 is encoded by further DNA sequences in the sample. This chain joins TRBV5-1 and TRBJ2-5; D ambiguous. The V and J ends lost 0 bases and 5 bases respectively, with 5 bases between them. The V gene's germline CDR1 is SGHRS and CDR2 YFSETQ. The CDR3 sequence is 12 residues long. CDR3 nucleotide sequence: TGCGCCAGCAGCTTGGTTGGGGAGACCCAGTACTTC. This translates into CASSLVGETQYF.

DNA for the CDR3: TGTGCCAGCAGCTTAGGCTTTGGCAGGGTGTTAGGGGCCAACGTCCTGACTTTC. This gives the protein CASSLGFGRVLGANVLTF. This chain joins TRBV7-3 and TRBJ2-6, with D perhaps matching TRBD1 (5 bases). V lost 2 bases and J 4 bases, leaving 18 bases between the germline ends. Germline values: CDR1 SGHTA, CDR2 FQGTGA. This CDR3 comprises 18 residues.

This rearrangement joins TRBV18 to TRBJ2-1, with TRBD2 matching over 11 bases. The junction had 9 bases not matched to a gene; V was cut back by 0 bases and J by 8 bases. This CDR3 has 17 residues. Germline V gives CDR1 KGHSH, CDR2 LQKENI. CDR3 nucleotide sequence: TGTGCCAGCTCACCACCGGAACTAGCGGGAGTTGTGGATGAGCAGTTCTTC. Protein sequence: CASSPPELAGVVDEQFF.

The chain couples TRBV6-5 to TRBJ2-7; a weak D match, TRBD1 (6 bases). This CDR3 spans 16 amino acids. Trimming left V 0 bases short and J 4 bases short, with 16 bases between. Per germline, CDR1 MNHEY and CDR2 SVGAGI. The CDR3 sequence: CASSYSTGTTLYEQYF. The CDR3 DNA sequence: TGTGCCAGCAGTTACTCGACCGGGACAACCCTATACGAGCAGTACTTC.

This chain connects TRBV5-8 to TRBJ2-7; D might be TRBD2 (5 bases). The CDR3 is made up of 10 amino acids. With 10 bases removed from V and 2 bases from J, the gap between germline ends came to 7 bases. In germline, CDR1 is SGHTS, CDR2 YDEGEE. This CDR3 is CADGAYEQYF. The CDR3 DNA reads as TGTGCCGACGGGGCCTACGAGCAGTACTTC.

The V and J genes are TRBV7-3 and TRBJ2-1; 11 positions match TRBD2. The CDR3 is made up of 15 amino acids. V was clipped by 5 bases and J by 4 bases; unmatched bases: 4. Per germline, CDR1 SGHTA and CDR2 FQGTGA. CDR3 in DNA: TGTGCCAGCAGCGTAGCGGGAGGGCAATACAATGAGCAGTTCTTC. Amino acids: CASSVAGGQYNEQFF.

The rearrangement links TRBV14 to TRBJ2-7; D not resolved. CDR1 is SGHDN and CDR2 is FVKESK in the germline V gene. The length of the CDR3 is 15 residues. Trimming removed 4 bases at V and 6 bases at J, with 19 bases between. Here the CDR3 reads CASSPQGSGVTEQYF. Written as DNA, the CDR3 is TGTGCCAGCAGCCCCCAAGGTAGTGGGGTTACCGAGCAGTACTTC.

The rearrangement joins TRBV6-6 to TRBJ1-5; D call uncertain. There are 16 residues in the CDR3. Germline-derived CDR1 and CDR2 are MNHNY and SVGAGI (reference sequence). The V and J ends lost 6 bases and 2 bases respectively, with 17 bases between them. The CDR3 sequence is CASSPTPGDGNQPQHF. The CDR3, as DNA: TGTGCCAGCAGCCCCACGCCCGGGGATGGCAATCAGCCCCAGCATTTT.

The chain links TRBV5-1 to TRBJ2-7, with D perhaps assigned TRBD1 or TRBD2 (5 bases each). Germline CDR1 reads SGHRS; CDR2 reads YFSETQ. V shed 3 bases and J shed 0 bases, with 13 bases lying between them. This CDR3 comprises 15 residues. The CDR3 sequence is CASSSRDDRSYEQYF. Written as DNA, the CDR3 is TGCGCCAGCAGCTCCCGGGACGATCGCTCCTACGAGCAGTACTTC.

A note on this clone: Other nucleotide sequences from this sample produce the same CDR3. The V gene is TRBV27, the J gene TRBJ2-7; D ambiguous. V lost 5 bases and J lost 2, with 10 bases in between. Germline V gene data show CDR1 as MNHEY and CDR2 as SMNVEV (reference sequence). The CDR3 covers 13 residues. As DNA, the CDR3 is TGTGCCAGCAGTCTGGACCTGACCTACGAGCAGTACTTC. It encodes CASSLDLTYEQYF.

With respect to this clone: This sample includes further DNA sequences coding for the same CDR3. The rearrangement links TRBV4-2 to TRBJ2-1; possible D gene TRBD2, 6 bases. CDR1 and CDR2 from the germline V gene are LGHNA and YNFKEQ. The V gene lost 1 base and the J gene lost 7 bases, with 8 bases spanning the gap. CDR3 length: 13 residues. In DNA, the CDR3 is TGTGCCAGCAGCCAAGGACTAGAAAATGAGCAGTTCTTC. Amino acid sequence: CASSQGLENEQFF.

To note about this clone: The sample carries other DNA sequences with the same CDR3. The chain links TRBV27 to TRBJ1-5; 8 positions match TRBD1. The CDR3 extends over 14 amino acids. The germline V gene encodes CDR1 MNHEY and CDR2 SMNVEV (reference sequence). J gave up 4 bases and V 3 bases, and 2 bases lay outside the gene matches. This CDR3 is CASSFTGGNQPQHF. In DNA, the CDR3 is TGTGCCAGCAGTTTCACAGGGGGGAATCAGCCCCAGCATTTT.

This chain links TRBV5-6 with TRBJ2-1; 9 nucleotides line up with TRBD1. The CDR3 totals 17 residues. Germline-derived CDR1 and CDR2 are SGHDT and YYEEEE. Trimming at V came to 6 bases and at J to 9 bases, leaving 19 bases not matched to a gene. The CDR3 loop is CASTAFADRGEGGEQFF. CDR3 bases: TGTGCCAGCACGGCATTCGCGGACAGGGGAGAGGGCGGTGAGCAGTTCTTC.

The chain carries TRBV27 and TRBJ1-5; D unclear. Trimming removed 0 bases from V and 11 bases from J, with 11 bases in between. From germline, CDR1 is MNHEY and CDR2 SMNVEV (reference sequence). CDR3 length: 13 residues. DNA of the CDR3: TGTGCCAGCAGTTTATCGCTTGCGGAGGCCCAGCATTTT. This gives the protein CASSLSLAEAQHF.

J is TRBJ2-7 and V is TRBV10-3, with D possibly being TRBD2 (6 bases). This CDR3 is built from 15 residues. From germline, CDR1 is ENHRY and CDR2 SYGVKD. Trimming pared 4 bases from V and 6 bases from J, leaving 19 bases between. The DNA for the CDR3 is TGTGCCATCAGTGGGTCGACTCCTCTAGCGTTCGAGCAGTACTTC. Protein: CAISGSTPLAFEQYF.

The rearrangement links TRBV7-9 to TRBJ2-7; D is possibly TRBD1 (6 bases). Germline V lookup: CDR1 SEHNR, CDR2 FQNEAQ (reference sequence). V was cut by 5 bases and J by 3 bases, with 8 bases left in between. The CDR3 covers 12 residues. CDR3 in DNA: TGTGCCAGCAGCAAGACAGGCTACGAGCAGTACTTC. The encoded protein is CASSKTGYEQYF.

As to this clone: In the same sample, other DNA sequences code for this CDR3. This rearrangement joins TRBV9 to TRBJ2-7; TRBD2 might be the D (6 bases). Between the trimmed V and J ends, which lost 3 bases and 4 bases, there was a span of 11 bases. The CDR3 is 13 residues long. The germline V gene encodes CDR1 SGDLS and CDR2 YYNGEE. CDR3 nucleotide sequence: TGTGCCAGCAGCGGCGGCGCGGGATACGAGCAGTACTTC. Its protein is CASSGGAGYEQYF.

The CDR3 protein is CASSERASGEGLYNEQFF. The CDR3 DNA follows: TGTGCCAGCAGTGAAAGGGCTAGTGGGGAGGGGTTGTACAATGAGCAGTTCTTC. The V and J genes are TRBV2 and TRBJ2-1, with 7 bases matching TRBD2. CDR1 and CDR2 from the germline V gene are SNHLY and FYNNEI. The CDR3 is 18 amino acids. The junction had 14 bases not matched to a gene; V was cut back by 2 bases and J by 4 bases. Complete variable domain (other parts from reference TRBV2 and TRBJ2-1): EPEVTQTPSHQVTQMGQEVILRCVPISNHLYFYWYRQILGQKVEFLVSFYNNEISEKSEIFDDQFSVERPDGSNFTLKIRSTKLEDSAMYFCASSERASGEGLYNEQFFGPGTRLTVL.

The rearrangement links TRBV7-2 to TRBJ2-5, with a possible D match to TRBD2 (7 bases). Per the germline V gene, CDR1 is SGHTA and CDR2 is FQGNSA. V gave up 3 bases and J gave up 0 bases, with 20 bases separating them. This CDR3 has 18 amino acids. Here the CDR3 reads CASSFAGAVGAYQETQYF. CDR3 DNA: TGTGCCAGCAGCTTCGCGGGGGCTGTTGGGGCCTACCAAGAGACCCAGTACTTC.

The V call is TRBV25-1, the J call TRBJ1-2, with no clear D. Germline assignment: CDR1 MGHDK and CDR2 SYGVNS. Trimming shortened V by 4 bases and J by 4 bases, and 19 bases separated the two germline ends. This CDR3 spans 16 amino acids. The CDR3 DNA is TGTGCCAGCAGTGGGGTGATCGAGGGAGGAGGCTATGGCTACACCTTC. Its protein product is CASSGVIEGGGYGYTF.

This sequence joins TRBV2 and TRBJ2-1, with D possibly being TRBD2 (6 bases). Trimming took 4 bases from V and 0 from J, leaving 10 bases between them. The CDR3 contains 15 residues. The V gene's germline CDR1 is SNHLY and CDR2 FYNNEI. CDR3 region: CASSVGGISYNEQFF. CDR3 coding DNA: TGTGCCAGCAGTGTCGGCGGGATCTCCTACAATGAGCAGTTCTTC.